Presented here are 20 T cell receptor beta chains from one specimen sequenced in a study of patients and donors after allogeneic stem cell transplantation. A single record per CDR3 protein comes from TCRdb applying MiXCR to the RT-PCR reads. The sample includes over 150,000 distinct CDR3 sequences, roughly two fifths of them seen just once. Sequenced: blood, either unsorted or a sorted T cell fraction (not recorded which). These receptors all come from a human donor who was either an allogeneic HSCT recipient or a stem cell or donor lymphocyte infusion donor (not recorded which). It is not recorded whose cells these are; they may come from a transplant donor.

This chain connects TRBV12-3 or TRBV12-4 to TRBJ2-7; no clear D gene. This CDR3 has 13 amino acids. V was clipped by 8 bases and J by 2 bases, with 13 bases between them. The CDR3 sequence is CASGSTRAYEQYF. CDR3 DNA sequence: TGTGCCAGCGGATCTACCCGGGCCTACGAGCAGTACTTC.

The chain employs TRBV28 and TRBJ2-6; possible D gene TRBD2, 5 bases. The ends were cut back, 3 bases at V and 1 base at J, with 10 bases in the middle. Germline assignment: CDR1 MDHEN and CDR2 SYDVKM. The CDR3 runs to 16 residues. This chain's CDR3 is CASSFGRRSGANVLTF. CDR3 bases: TGTGCCAGCAGTTTCGGGCGGAGGTCTGGGGCCAACGTCCTGACTTTC.

CDR3 loop: CASTSGGDEKLFF. The CDR3 nucleotides are TGTGCCAGCACATCAGGGGGGGATGAAAAACTGTTTTTT. V usage is TRBV28 and J usage is TRBJ1-4, with 7 positions matching TRBD1. CDR1 is MDHEN and CDR2 is SYDVKM in the germline V gene. Trimming cost V 7 bases and J 6 bases; bases outside gene matches: 5. The CDR3 contains 13 residues. Together with reference TRBV28 and TRBJ1-4, the CDR3 gives the full variable domain: DVKVTQSSRYLVKRTGEKVFLECVQDMDHENMFWYRQDPGLGLRLIYFSYDVKMKEKGDIPEGYSVSREKKERFSLILESASTNQTSMYLCASTSGGDEKLFFGSGTQLSVL.

This clonotype was detected only once. The rearrangement uses TRBV6-5 and TRBJ2-5; D remains ambiguous. The CDR3 runs 13 residues. Trimming removed 2 bases at V and 5 bases at J, with 9 bases between. CDR1 is MNHEY, CDR2 SVGAGI, per germline. The CDR3 sequence is CASSYGMVETQYF. The DNA for the CDR3 is TGTGCCAGCAGTTACGGGATGGTGGAGACCCAGTACTTC.

This clonotype was seen more than once but under ten times. This chain uses TRBV5-1 with TRBJ2-3; a possible D gene is TRBD2 (6 bases). Germline V gene lookup returns CDR1 SGHRS and CDR2 YFSETQ. V gave up 0 bases and J gave up 0 bases, with 8 bases separating them. This CDR3 spans 15 amino acids. DNA of the CDR3: TGCGCCAGCAGCTTGGGGACTACAAGCACAGATACGCAGTATTTT. Translating it yields CASSLGTTSTDTQYF.

The genes are TRBV20-1 and TRBJ1-1, with D unclear. The ends were cut back, 5 bases at V and 3 bases at J, with 10 bases in the middle. The CDR3 sequence is 12 residues long. Germline CDR1 DFQATT, CDR2 SNEGSKA (reference sequence). DNA for the CDR3: TGCAGTGCTTCAATGTCCTACACTGAAGCTTTCTTT. It translates to CSASMSYTEAFF.

The rearrangement links TRBV6-2 or TRBV6-3 to TRBJ1-5; D perhaps matches TRBD1 (5 bases). Trimming stripped 2 bases from V and 4 bases from J, with 15 bases between. Looked up from germline, CDR1 is MNHEY and CDR2 is SVGEGT. The CDR3 consists of 16 residues. CDR3 coding DNA: TGTGCCAGCAGTTACGGGCGTAGGGGATGGAATCAGCCCCAGCATTTT. Its protein is CASSYGRRGWNQPQHF.

This clonotype was seen a handful of times. This sequence joins TRBV7-2 and TRBJ1-3; D is unresolved. CDR3 length: 14 amino acids. Germline CDR1 and CDR2: SGHTA and FQGNSA. V gave up 5 bases and J gave up 0 bases, with 8 bases separating them. The CDR3 sequence is CASSLQASGNTIYF. CDR3 DNA: TGTGCCAGCAGCCTCCAAGCCTCTGGAAACACCATATATTTT.

The CDR3 bases are TGTGCCAGCAAGACACAGGGGACGGATCAGCCCCAGCATTTT. It encodes CASKTQGTDQPQHF. The V and J genes are TRBV6-1 and TRBJ1-5; 7 nucleotides line up with TRBD1. The CDR3 spans 14 residues. Germline V lookup: CDR1 MNHNS, CDR2 SASEGT. The trim removed 7 bases at V and 5 bases at J, leaving 8 bases unmatched.

The chain employs TRBV30 and TRBJ2-1, with D possibly called TRBD1 or TRBD2 (5 bases each). The CDR3 runs 13 residues. The germline V and J ends were trimmed by 1 base and 8 bases, with 12 bases remaining between them. Germline V CDR1 and CDR2: GTSNPN, SVGIG (reference sequence). Here the CDR3 DNA reads TGTGCCTGGAGTGAGGGACCAAAAGATGAGCAGTTCTTC. Its protein product is CAWSEGPKDEQFF.

The V gene is TRBV12-3 or TRBV12-4, the J gene TRBJ1-1; TRBD1 might be the D (6 bases). This CDR3 comprises 17 residues. With 5 bases removed from V and 8 bases from J, the gap between germline ends came to 27 bases. The CDR3 region is CASSAPRGGLRRSEAFF. CDR3 nucleotides: TGTGCCAGCAGTGCCCCTCGAGGGGGGCTGAGAAGATCGGAAGCTTTCTTT.

V and J are TRBV12-3 or TRBV12-4 and TRBJ2-2; 7 nucleotides line up with TRBD1. After removal of 3 bases from V and 4 bases from J, the junction contained 2 bases not matched to a gene. The CDR3 sequence is 14 residues long. DNA for the CDR3: TGTGCCAGCAGTTTTCACAGGGGCACCGGGGAGCTGTTTTTT. It translates to CASSFHRGTGELFF.

The chain recombines TRBV29-1 with TRBJ1-1; possible D gene TRBD1, 5 bases. The CDR3 has 12 amino acids. V was clipped by 4 bases and J by 4 bases, with 10 bases between them. Germline loops: CDR1 SQVTM, CDR2 ANQGSEA. The CDR3 nucleotides read TGCAGCGTTGCTTTCGACAGCACTGAAGCTTTCTTT. Translated: CSVAFDSTEAFF. The whole variable domain, filled in from reference TRBV29-1 and TRBJ1-1, reads SAVISQKPSRDICQRGTSLTIQCQVDSQVTMMFWYRQQPGQSLTLIATANQGSEATYESGFVIDKFPISRPNLTFSTLTVSNMSPEDSSIYLCSVAFDSTEAFFGQGTRLTVV.

Only a few counts were recorded for this clonotype. The chain uses TRBV2 and TRBJ2-5; D ambiguous. V was pared by 4 bases and J by 4 bases, with 13 bases between. CDR3 length: 14 residues. Looked up from germline, CDR1 is SNHLY and CDR2 is FYNNEI. This chain's CDR3 is CASSAEAGRETQYF. CDR3 DNA: TGTGCCAGCAGTGCTGAGGCCGGTCGAGAGACCCAGTACTTC.

The V gene is TRBV27, the J gene TRBJ2-5, with 12 nucleotides matching TRBD1. CDR3 size: 19 residues. Germline CDR1 and CDR2: MNHEY and SMNVEV (reference sequence). V lost 6 bases, J lost 0 bases, and 14 bases stayed unmatched. The CDR3 here is CASSPWGQGAAYYQETQYF. As DNA, the CDR3 is TGTGCCAGCAGCCCCTGGGGACAGGGGGCGGCATATTACCAAGAGACCCAGTACTTC.

This chain connects TRBV6-2 or TRBV6-3 to TRBJ2-1; 10 positions match TRBD2. Trimming at V came to 7 bases and at J to 6 bases, leaving 0 bases not matched to a gene. The CDR3 sequence is 12 residues long. From germline, CDR1 is MNHEY and CDR2 SVGEGT. CDR3 bases: TGTGCCAGCACTAGCGGGAGCAATGAGCAGTTCTTC. Amino acids: CASTSGSNEQFF.

CDR3: CASSFDATNEKLFF. The CDR3 bases are TGTGCCAGCAGCTTTGATGCAACTAATGAAAAACTGTTTTTT. V and J are TRBV7-2 and TRBJ1-4, with D unresolved. This CDR3 is 14 amino acids long. From germline, CDR1 is SGHTA and CDR2 FQGNSA. V shed 3 bases and J shed 0 bases, with 5 bases lying between them.

The V and J genes are TRBV7-2 and TRBJ1-6; perhaps TRBD1 as D (5 bases). Per the germline V gene, CDR1 is SGHTA and CDR2 is FQGNSA. This CDR3 is 14 amino acids long. Between the trimmed V and J ends, which lost 1 base and 10 bases, there was a span of 11 bases. The CDR3: CASSLEGSRSPLHF. The CDR3 DNA reads as TGTGCCAGCAGCTTAGAGGGGTCTCGATCACCCCTCCACTTT.

This chain uses TRBV29-1 with TRBJ1-1; the D gene is possibly TRBD1 (5 bases). This CDR3 is 11 amino acids long. Per germline, CDR1 SQVTM and CDR2 ANQGSEA. Trimming left V 7 bases short and J 10 bases short, with 16 bases between. In DNA, the CDR3 is TGCAGCGCCCAAGGCAGGGAAGGAGCTTTCTTT. It translates to CSAQGREGAFF.

This clonotype was counted a single time. The gene calls are TRBV5-4 and TRBJ2-3; 7 positions agree with TRBD1. J lost 0 bases, V lost 3 bases, and 4 bases had no gene match. This CDR3 is 15 amino acids long. The germline gives CDR1 SGHNT, CDR2 YYREEE (reference sequence). CDR3 loop: CASSSQGTSTDTQYF. CDR3 bases: TGTGCCAGCAGCTCACAGGGGACGAGCACAGATACGCAGTATTTT.